This TCR beta chain was profiled in a study of CXCR3-negative and CXCR3-positive naive CD8 T cells. Study outcomes and limitations: Between one naive subset and the other, surface CD5 was comparable, and TCR strength was inferred from TRB CDR3 properties. Both of the naive subsets showed about the same high diversity, but memory CD8+ cells had much less. Against CXCR3-negative naive cells, CXCR3-positive naive cells showed more hydrophobic TRB CDR3s.

Each TRB cDNA library was prepared by 5' RACE (with UMI labels). TCRdb reprocessed the 5' RACE reads, with one entry per CDR3 protein and no DNA. This sample's clone table lists 100,000 to 150,000 distinct CDR3 sequences. Identification of naive CD8+ T cells rested on CD45RO-CCR7+CD27+CD95- status. Note on this clonotype: Its antigen is not known.

The sample consisted of naive CXCR3- CD8+ T cells from blood. Subset described: CD45RO-CCR7+CD27+CD95- naive CD8+ T cells lacking CXCR3 (TNR3-). The TCR was taken from a human donor in good health. Some clones in this sample may be carry-over from other donors' samples.

CDR3 sequence reads: CASSIGTGNYEQYF. The rearrangement joins TRBV19 to TRBJ2-7; the TCRdb call, TRBD1, lacks DNA for checking. The germline V gene encodes CDR1 LNHDA and CDR2 SQIVND (reference sequence). This CDR3 is built from 14 residues.